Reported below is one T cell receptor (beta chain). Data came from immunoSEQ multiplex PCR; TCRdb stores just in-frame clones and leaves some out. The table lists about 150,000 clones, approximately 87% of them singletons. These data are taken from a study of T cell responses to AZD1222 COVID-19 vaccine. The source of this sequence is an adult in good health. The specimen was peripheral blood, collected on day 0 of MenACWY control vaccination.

The DNA of the CDR3 is TGTGCCAGCAGCCCGGGGCGGGGGAGCTCCTACGAGCAGTACGTC. Translation gives CASSPGRGSSYEQYV. This chain connects TRBV5-8 to TRBJ2-7; 7 bases align to TRBD2. The CDR3 is 15 amino acids. With V trimmed by 4 bases and J by 0 bases, 7 bases remained unmatched. CDR1 and CDR2 (germline): SGHTS, YDEGEE.